A selection of T cell receptor beta chains follows, all from one sample in a study of blood T cells in healthy people across ages. One entry per CDR3 protein results from TCRdb running MiXCR on the 5' RACE reads. The repertoire holds around 900,000 distinct CDR3 sequences, less than 35% seen once, with roughly 17% in the top ten. The sample comprised blood. The receptors originated from an elderly woman in good health. The CDR3 runs from the conserved cysteine through the conserved F or W. D genes are given only for firm matches. Where a row states a size, it is once, few, many or the class of an expanded clone; other rows omit it.

j_gene	abundance	d_gene	v_gene	CDR3aa	CDR3nt
TRBJ1-1	many	TRBD1	TRBV5-6	CASSVGQGDITEAFF	TGTGCCAGCAGCGTAGGACAGGGGGATATCACTGAAGCTTTCTTT
TRBJ2-4	few	TRBD1	TRBV6-1	CASSPDRGQLLKLAKNIQYF	TGTGCCAGCAGCCCTGACAGGGGGCAACTATTAAAACTAGCCAAAAACATTCAGTACTTC
TRBJ1-1	.	TRBD1	TRBV3-1	CASRAGGPMNTEAFF	TGTGCCAGCAGGGCAGGGGGTCCAATGAACACTGAAGCTTTCTTT
TRBJ2-5	many	.	TRBV7-9	CASSSKTETQYF	TGTGCCAGCAGCTCTAAAACGGAGACCCAGTACTTC
TRBJ2-1	many	.	TRBV24-1	CATSDTAGQGNYNEQFF	TGTGCCACCAGTGATACCGCTGGGCAGGGAAACTACAATGAGCAGTTCTTC
TRBJ2-5	many	TRBD2	TRBV5-1	CASSLDPAGGQETQYF	TGCGCCAGCAGCTTGGATCCAGCGGGGGGCCAAGAGACCCAGTACTTC
TRBJ2-7	.	TRBD1	TRBV7-8	CASSTHGQGSSYEQYF	TGTGCCAGCAGCACCCATGGACAGGGGAGCTCCTACGAGCAGTACTTC
TRBJ1-2	many	.	TRBV20-1	CSVPGNYGYTF	TGCAGTGTCCCGGGGAACTATGGCTACACCTTC
TRBJ2-7	many	.	TRBV28	CASTLGGNEQYF	TGTGCCAGCACCCTCGGGGGAAACGAGCAGTACTTC
TRBJ1-4	.	.	TRBV5-5	CASSLQGHATNEKLFF	TGTGCCAGCAGCTTGCAAGGACATGCAACTAATGAAAAACTGTTTTTT
TRBJ2-3	.	.	TRBV27	CANSLLGTDTQYF	TGTGCCAACAGTTTACTAGGCACAGATACGCAGTATTTT
TRBJ2-7	few	TRBD2	TRBV11-2	CASSLTSGEDYEQYF	TGTGCCAGCAGCCTAACTAGCGGGGAGGATTACGAGCAGTACTTC
TRBJ2-5	many	TRBD2	TRBV6-2/TRBV6-3	CASSSLAGGFETQYF	TGTGCCAGCAGTTCGCTAGCGGGGGGGTTCGAGACCCAGTACTTC
TRBJ1-2	.	.	TRBV28	CASSPNRALPYDYTF	TGTGCCAGCAGCCCGAACAGGGCCCTTCCTTATGACTACACCTTC
TRBJ1-1	.	TRBD1	TRBV5-6	CASSFWTGVLMNTGAFF	TGTGCCAGCAGCTTCTGGACAGGGGTCTTAATGAACACTGGAGCTTTCTTT
TRBJ1-2	many	TRBD1	TRBV3-1	CASSRGTGTSTNYGYTF	TGTGCCAGCAGCCGCGGGACAGGGACCTCTACTAACTATGGCTACACCTTC
TRBJ2-7	many	.	TRBV27	CASSAQARVEQYF	TGTGCCAGCAGTGCCCAGGCTAGGGTCGAGCAGTACTTC
TRBJ2-6	many	.	TRBV12-3/TRBV12-4	CASSSSGGANVLTF	TGTGCCAGCAGTTCCTCGGGAGGGGCCAACGTCCTGACTTTC
TRBJ2-1	.	.	TRBV7-2	CASSFRREGHEQFF	TGTGCCAGCAGCTTCCGAAGAGAGGGCCATGAGCAGTTCTTC
TRBJ2-3	many	TRBD1	TRBV20-1	CSARSGDRGTDTQYF	TGCAGTGCTAGATCGGGGGACAGGGGCACAGATACGCAGTATTTT